These T cell receptor beta chains were read from a single sample in a study of cytomegalovirus exposure and HLA in healthy donors. The method was immunoSEQ multiplex PCR; TCRdb's version includes in-frame clones alone and lacks a portion of them. The profile covers 160,000 or so clones, with 70% to 85% appearing a single time and 5.5% to 8.5% taken by the ten largest. Sequencing was performed on PBMCs. The receptors come from a woman in her forties or fifties in good health and CMV-seropositive. Both conserved end residues are part of each CDR3. D genes are given only for firm matches. The listing skips clone size in some rows; elsewhere it reads once, few, many or a size class.

d_call j_call clone_size v_call cdr3_nt cdr3_aa
. TRBJ1-6 . TRBV10-3 TGTGCCATCAACGCAGCGGTGAATTCACCCCTCCACTTT CAINAAVNSPLHF
TRBD2 TRBJ2-3 . TRBV11-2 TGTGCCAGCAGCTCACTAGCGGGTAGCACAGATACGCAGTATTTT CASSSLAGSTDTQYF
TRBD1 TRBJ2-5 . TRBV7-9 TGTTCCAGCAGCAGGGGGGAGACCCAGTACTTC CSSSRGETQYF
. TRBJ1-6 . TRBV7-9 TGTGCCAGCAGCTTAGGTTCCGATTCACCCCTCCACTTT CASSLGSDSPLHF
. TRBJ2-7 few TRBV7-9 TGTGCCAGCAGCTTAGGTACCTACGAGCAGTACTTC CASSLGTYEQYF
TRBD1 TRBJ1-6 . TRBV5-1 TGCGCCAGCAGCTCCCAAGGAGAACAGGGGATTTCACCCCTCCACTTT CASSSQGEQGISPLHF
. TRBJ2-2 . TRBV4-2 TGTGCCAGCAGCCAAGTGAGTGTCAACACCGGGGAGCTGTTTTTT CASSQVSVNTGELFF
. TRBJ1-5 once TRBV30 TGTGCCTGGAGCTTGGGGGCAGGTCAGCCCCAGCATTTT CAWSLGAGQPQHF
. TRBJ2-1 . TRBV5-1 TGCGCCAGCTGGGGGGGGCTCGGCAATGAGCAGTTCTTC CASWGGLGNEQFF
TRBD1 TRBJ1-1 once TRBV7-9 TGTGCCAGCAGCCCCCGACAGGGATCGAGCACTGAAGCTTTCTTT CASSPRQGSSTEAFF
. TRBJ2-3 few TRBV6-1 TGTGCCAGCAGTGAAGAGAGTCGGAGCACAGATACGCAGTATTTT CASSEESRSTDTQYF
. TRBJ1-4 . TRBV6-6 TGTGCCAGCAGTTACTTTGGACACCGTAATGAAAAACTGTTTTTT CASSYFGHRNEKLFF
TRBD1 TRBJ1-2 . TRBV18 TGTGCCAGCTCACCGTCGGGACAGAACTATGGCTACACCTTC CASSPSGQNYGYTF
TRBD2 TRBJ2-1 once TRBV20-1 TGCAGTGCTTATAGCGGGGGAGAGCAGTTCTTC CSAYSGGEQFF
. TRBJ1-2 . TRBV9 TGTGCCAGCAGCGTAGCTCAGGGCAGCCGAACTGGCTACACCTTC CASSVAQGSRTGYTF
. TRBJ2-7 few TRBV5-1 TGCGCCAGCAGCTTGGCCAGGGGGGCCTACGAGCAGTACTTC CASSLARGAYEQYF
TRBD2 TRBJ2-7 . TRBV4-3 TGCGCCAGCAGCCAAGGTCGACTAGCGGGATACGAGCAGTACTTC CASSQGRLAGYEQYF
TRBD1 TRBJ2-3 . TRBV4-2 TGTGCCAGCAGCCAGGAGGACAGGGGTTATACAGATACGCAGTATTTT CASSQEDRGYTDTQYF
. TRBJ2-7 . TRBV6-1 TGTGCCAGCAGTACCGAAAGGCGGGGCCCCTACGAGCAGTACTTC CASSTERRGPYEQYF
. TRBJ2-2 . TRBV18 TGTGCCAGCTCACCACAACAGGGAATCTCCGGGGAGCTGTTTTTT CASSPQQGISGELFF
. TRBJ2-1 . TRBV7-9 TGTGCCACCTGGGCCACGCGGGCTGAGCAGTTCTTC CATWATRAEQFF
. TRBJ1-5 . TRBV5-4 TGTGCCAGCAGCCGCGGGGTAGGGGACAATCAGCCCCAGCATTTT CASSRGVGDNQPQHF
TRBD1 TRBJ1-5 . TRBV6-1 TGTGCCAGCAGCACAGTCCGACAGGGGATGCCCCAGCATTTT CASSTVRQGMPQHF